The 27 T cell receptor beta chains reported below all come from one sample, sequenced in a study of blood T cell repertoires in COVID-19. This table comes from immunoSEQ multiplex PCR, and its TCRdb copy is limited to in-frame clones, with some not included. Among about 110,000 clones, approximately 80% were seen once, and the ten largest hold 6.2%. The sequencing sample was made of peripheral blood. These receptors were collected from an elderly man with COVID-19, enrolled during active disease.

The J gene is TRBJ1-2, the V gene TRBV27, with a possible D match to TRBD1 (6 bases). Deletions cut 5 bases from V and 6 bases from J, with 22 bases between. The CDR3 runs 16 residues. CDR1 and CDR2 (germline): MNHEY, SMNVEV (reference sequence). In DNA, the CDR3 is TGTGCCAGCAGTCTCGACCGGGACAATGGGCGGAATGGCTACACCTTC. Translation gives CASSLDRDNGRNGYTF.

The rearrangement uses TRBV5-6 and TRBJ1-6; D is unclear. The germline gives CDR1 SGHDT, CDR2 YYEEEE. The V end was cut by 0 bases, the J end by 10 bases, with 8 bases between. The CDR3 consists of 13 residues. The DNA of the CDR3 is TGTGCCAGCAGCTTGGCGAGGGAGTCACCCCTCCACTTT. This encodes CASSLARESPLHF. The full variable domain, its missing parts supplied by reference TRBV5-6 and TRBJ1-6, is DAGVTQSPTHLIKTRGQQVTLRCSPKSGHDTVSWYQQALGQGPQFIFQYYEEEERQRGNFPDRFSGHQFPNYSSELNVNALLLGDSALYLCASSLARESPLHFGNGTRLTVT.

This chain uses TRBV24-1 with TRBJ2-3; TRBD2 matches 8 bases. This CDR3 has 16 amino acids. Germline CDR1 KGHDR, CDR2 SFDVKD. V lost 1 base, J lost 6 bases, and 8 bases stayed unmatched. The CDR3 is CATSDFTAGVADTQYF. The CDR3 DNA sequence: TGTGCCACCAGTGATTTCACAGCGGGAGTAGCGGATACGCAGTATTTT.

This clone was recorded a few times. CDR3 nucleotides: TGTGCCAGCAGCCCAAGGCCAGGGGACGGCGAGCAGTTCTTC. As protein: CASSPRPGDGEQFF. The V gene is TRBV9, the J gene TRBJ2-1, with a tentative D call TRBD1 (6 bases). The V and J ends lost 4 bases and 10 bases respectively, with 18 bases between them. Germline lookup yields CDR1 SGDLS and CDR2 YYNGEE. CDR3 length equals 14 residues. Full variable domain (missing parts from reference TRBV9 and TRBJ2-1): DSGVTQTPKHLITATGQRVTLRCSPRSGDLSVYWYQQSLDQGLQFLIQYYNGEERAKGNILERFSAQQFPDLHSELNLSSLELGDSALYFCASSPRPGDGEQFFGPGTRLTVL.

The chain has TRBV4-2 and TRBJ1-4, with D perhaps matching TRBD1 (6 bases). Germline V CDR1 and CDR2: LGHNA, YNFKEQ. The CDR3 spans 16 residues. Trimming pared 6 bases from V and 4 bases from J, leaving 18 bases between. The chain's CDR3 is CASRDRAGGLNEKLFF. Written as DNA, the CDR3 is TGTGCCAGCAGAGACCGGGCGGGGGGCCTTAATGAAAAACTGTTTTTT.

The V call is TRBV4-1, the J call TRBJ2-1, with 10 bases lining up with TRBD2. The CDR3 has 16 amino acids. CDR1 and CDR2 (germline): MGHRA, YSYEKL. Trimming cost V 0 bases and J 8 bases; bases outside gene matches: 7. The CDR3 protein is CASSQEWTSGGDEQFF. The CDR3 DNA follows: TGCGCCAGCAGCCAAGAGTGGACTAGCGGCGGGGATGAGCAGTTCTTC.

The V call is TRBV13, the J call TRBJ1-2; 10 bases fit TRBD1. J was trimmed by 8 bases and V by 6 bases; bases with no gene match: 12. The CDR3 extends over 15 amino acids. Germline V lookup: CDR1 PRHDT, CDR2 FYEKMQ (reference sequence). CDR3 nucleotides: TGTGCCAGCAGTTGGACAGGGGGATTACTTCGGGGCTACACCTTC. Translated, it gives CASSWTGGLLRGYTF.

The gene calls are TRBV3-1 (or the pseudogene TRBV3-2) and TRBJ2-2; the match to TRBD2 covers 9 bases. V gave up 7 bases and J gave up 5 bases; unmatched junction bases: 11. Germline lookup yields CDR1 LGHDT and CDR2 YNNKEL (reference sequence). The CDR3 is 16 amino acids. The CDR3 is CASILKTSGETGELFF. The CDR3 nucleotides read TGTGCCAGCATTCTAAAGACTAGCGGAGAGACCGGGGAGCTGTTTTTT.

The rearrangement links TRBV18 to TRBJ1-1; 9 bases are shared with TRBD1. After removal of 6 bases from V and 5 bases from J, the junction contained 7 bases not matched to a gene. The germline V gene encodes CDR1 KGHSH and CDR2 LQKENI. The CDR3 spans 14 residues. Here the CDR3 reads CASSRGQGNTEAFF. The CDR3 nucleotides are TGTGCCAGCTCTCGCGGACAGGGGAATACTGAAGCTTTCTTT.

This clone was counted once. The chain recombines TRBV4-3 with TRBJ2-1; a possible D gene is TRBD2 (6 bases). V lost 1 base, J lost 5 bases, and 21 bases lay in between. The CDR3 is made up of 18 amino acids. Germline values: CDR1 LGHNA, CDR2 YSLEER. The DNA for the CDR3 is TGCGCCAGCAGCCAAGTTTTTGCCGGGAGAGGGACGGACAATGAGCAGTTCTTC. This sequence encodes CASSQVFAGRGTDNEQFF.

The chain combines TRBV10-3 with TRBJ2-5; D is perhaps TRBD2 (5 bases). CDR1 is ENHRY, CDR2 SYGVKD, per germline. This CDR3 comprises 13 residues. The V end was cut by 9 bases, the J end by 2 bases, with 13 bases between. CDR3 sequence: CAIGTAVQETQYF. CDR3 DNA: TGTGCCATTGGTACAGCGGTACAAGAGACCCAGTACTTC.

The J gene is TRBJ1-5, the V gene TRBV6-2 or TRBV6-3; 9 bases match TRBD1. V shed 2 bases and J 9 bases; nucleotides not matched to a gene: 8. CDR1 MNHEY and CDR2 SVGEGT come from the germline V gene. This CDR3 comprises 15 residues. The CDR3 spells CASSYQDRGQGPQHF. The CDR3, as DNA: TGTGCCAGCAGTTACCAGGACAGGGGCCAGGGGCCCCAGCATTTT.

The chain couples TRBV9 to TRBJ2-5; 8 bases match TRBD1. The CDR3 covers 16 residues. The germline gives CDR1 SGDLS, CDR2 YYNGEE. V was pared by 3 bases and J by 1 base, with 8 bases of the junction left unmatched. The CDR3 region has the DNA TGTGCCAGCAGCGAACAGGGGGTAGCGGTCCAAGAGACCCAGTACTTC. Translation: CASSEQGVAVQETQYF.

The chain carries TRBV28 and TRBJ2-2; 9 nucleotides line up with TRBD2. From germline, CDR1 is MDHEN and CDR2 SYDVKM. J was trimmed by 5 bases and V by 5 bases; bases with no gene match: 9. This CDR3 spans 16 amino acids. The CDR3 coding sequence is TGTGCCAGCAGTCCACCCGGGCTAGCGGGAACCGGGGAGCTGTTTTTT. Encoded protein: CASSPPGLAGTGELFF. Variable domain in full (rest from reference TRBV28 and TRBJ2-2): DVKVTQSSRYLVKRTGEKVFLECVQDMDHENMFWYRQDPGLGLRLIYFSYDVKMKEKGDIPEGYSVSREKKERFSLILESASTNQTSMYLCASSPPGLAGTGELFFGEGSRLTVL.

V and J are TRBV24-1 and TRBJ2-7; TRBD1 agrees at 12 bases. Germline assignment: CDR1 KGHDR and CDR2 SFDVKD. After removal of 2 bases from V and 2 bases from J, the junction contained 0 bases not matched to a gene. This CDR3 spans 15 amino acids. DNA of the CDR3: TGTGCCACCAGTGATTGGGACAGGGGGCCCTACGAGCAGTACTTC. Translating gives CATSDWDRGPYEQYF.

This clone was observed once. J is TRBJ2-3 and V is TRBV27, with D hard to call. Between the trimmed V and J ends, which lost 3 bases and 8 bases, there was a span of 12 bases. This CDR3 spans 13 amino acids. Germline V gene sequence: CDR1 MNHEY, CDR2 SMNVEV (reference sequence). The CDR3 protein is CASSFRSRGTQYF. The CDR3 DNA sequence: TGTGCCAGCAGTTTCCGGTCTCGTGGTACGCAGTATTTT.

The genes are TRBV6-2 or TRBV6-3 and TRBJ2-7; 11 positions match TRBD2. The ends lost 0 bases at V and 4 bases at J; junction bases unmatched: 2. Germline loops: CDR1 MNHEY, CDR2 SVGEGT. The CDR3 runs to 15 residues. The CDR3 is CASSYSGLAAYEQYF. CDR3 DNA sequence: TGTGCCAGCAGTTACTCGGGACTAGCGGCTTACGAGCAGTACTTC.

The V call is TRBV6-2 or TRBV6-3, the J call TRBJ2-7; tentatively, D is TRBD2 (5 bases). The CDR3 consists of 15 residues. Germline loops: CDR1 MNHEY, CDR2 SVGEGT. Trimming cost V 2 bases and J 1 base, with 12 bases left between them. The CDR3 nucleotides read TGTGCCAGCAGTTACCCGACCGTAGCGTCCTACGAGCAGTACTTC. Translated, it gives CASSYPTVASYEQYF.

The rearrangement joins TRBV12-3 or TRBV12-4 to TRBJ2-1; D unresolved. This CDR3 contains 13 residues. V was pared by 6 bases and J by 2 bases, with 8 bases between. The CDR3 DNA reads TGTGCCAGCAGCCCCGTAGCCTACAATGAGCAGTTCTTC. Its translation is CASSPVAYNEQFF.

Here the CDR3 DNA reads TGTGCCAGCAGCTTAGGGACAACCAACACTGAAGCTTTCTTT. Encoded protein: CASSLGTTNTEAFF. This chain joins TRBV11-2 and TRBJ1-1; a possible D gene is TRBD1 (5 bases). Per germline, CDR1 SGHAT and CDR2 FQNNGV. This CDR3 has 14 amino acids. With 1 base removed from V and 2 bases from J, the gap between germline ends came to 8 bases.

The CDR3 sequence: CASSISDRGGYEQYF. CDR3 bases: TGTGCCAGCAGTATCTCTGACAGGGGCGGGTACGAGCAGTACTTC. J is TRBJ2-7 and V is TRBV27; 8 bases map to TRBD1. This CDR3 has 15 residues. The germline gives CDR1 MNHEY, CDR2 SMNVEV (reference sequence). The junction had 10 bases not matched to a gene; V was cut back by 5 bases and J by 4 bases.

V and J are TRBV5-1 and TRBJ2-7; TRBD2 aligns across 7 bases. Germline-derived CDR1 and CDR2 are SGHRS and YFSETQ. The V segment lost 2 bases and the J segment 0 bases; nucleotides outside the gene matches: 5. The CDR3 runs 15 residues. CDR3 region: CASSFDGGSSYEQYF. CDR3 DNA sequence: TGCGCCAGCAGCTTCGACGGGGGGAGCTCCTACGAGCAGTACTTC.

The chain joins TRBV2 to TRBJ2-3; the D is unclear. The germline V gene has CDR1 SNHLY and CDR2 FYNNEI. V lost 4 bases and J lost 1, with 12 bases in between. The CDR3 has 15 amino acids. The CDR3 region has the DNA TGTGCCAGCAGTGTCACTCCCTCCCGCACAGATACGCAGTATTTT. Translation: CASSVTPSRTDTQYF.

This chain connects TRBV4-1 to TRBJ1-2, with TRBD1 identical over 7 bases. Germline V CDR1 and CDR2: MGHRA, YSYEKL. Germline trimming cut 6 bases from V and 3 bases from J; bases unmatched to any gene: 10. The CDR3 extends over 15 amino acids. The CDR3 is CASSLIEGQDYGYTF. In nucleotides, the CDR3 is TGCGCCAGCAGTTTGATTGAAGGACAGGACTATGGCTACACCTTC.

V usage is TRBV28 and J usage is TRBJ2-7; D is uncertain. Per the germline V gene, CDR1 is MDHEN and CDR2 is SYDVKM. The V end lost 4 bases, the J end lost 9 bases, and 13 bases lay between the germline ends. This CDR3 has 12 residues. CDR3 in DNA: TGTGCCAGCAGTTCTCAAGCGCGCGGGCAGTACTTC. Amino acid sequence: CASSSQARGQYF. The entire variable domain, with the rest obtained from reference TRBV28 and TRBJ2-7, is as follows: DVKVTQSSRYLVKRTGEKVFLECVQDMDHENMFWYRQDPGLGLRLIYFSYDVKMKEKGDIPEGYSVSREKKERFSLILESASTNQTSMYLCASSSQARGQYFGPGTRLTVT.

This clone has just one count. The chain has TRBV7-2 and TRBJ2-2; TRBD2 agrees at 8 bases. The ends lost 5 bases at V and 8 bases at J; junction bases unmatched: 10. This CDR3 has 15 amino acids. Germline V gives CDR1 SGHTA, CDR2 FQGNSA. The CDR3 DNA is TGTGCCAGCAGCGAAGCCGGGACTAGGGCGGGGGAGCTGTTTTTT. It specifies CASSEAGTRAGELFF.

The gene calls are TRBV28 and TRBJ1-1, with a tentative D call TRBD1 (5 bases). V lost 8 bases and J lost 3, with 13 bases in between. Germline loops: CDR1 MDHEN, CDR2 SYDVKM. The CDR3 spans 13 residues. The CDR3 coding sequence is TGTGCCAGCTTCCGGGGCGGGGACACTGAAGCTTTCTTT. It yields the protein CASFRGGDTEAFF.